This passage covers 7 T cell receptor beta chains from one sample sequenced in a study of CD8 T cells in Susac syndrome. The authors reverse transcribed about 0.5 to 1 ug RNA with random hexamers. TCRdb independently ran MiXCR on the immunoSEQ multiplex PCR reads; one entry per CDR3 protein. Among 100,000 to 150,000 distinct CDR3 sequences listed, 90% to 95% were seen once. The sequencing sample was made of CD4+ T cells from PBMCs. The receptor source for this set is a human donor in good health.

The chain couples TRBV7-2 to TRBJ2-3; TRBD2 is a possible D gene (6 bases). Germline V gene lookup returns CDR1 SGHTA and CDR2 FQGNSA. This CDR3 has 16 amino acids. V dropped 5 bases and J dropped 1 base, with 16 bases sitting between them. In DNA form, the CDR3 reads TGTGCCAGCAGCCTCCGACGGGACTCACGCACAGATACGCAGTATTTT. Translated: CASSLRRDSRTDTQYF.

The CDR3 region has the DNA TGTGCCAGTAAACTGGTCCGGGACAGGGTGGATTATGGCTACACCTTC. It is translated as CASKLVRDRVDYGYTF. This chain joins TRBV19 and TRBJ1-2; 9 nucleotides match TRBD1. CDR3 length: 16 amino acids. Germline values: CDR1 LNHDA, CDR2 SQIVND (reference sequence). V lost 7 bases and J lost 5; bases outside the gene matches: 14.

The rearrangement uses TRBV6-2 or TRBV6-3 and TRBJ2-3, with 15 bases matching TRBD2. Germline V lookup: CDR1 MNHEY, CDR2 SVGEGT. V was clipped by 0 bases and J by 3 bases; unmatched bases: 10. This CDR3 is 20 amino acids long. The CDR3 DNA is TGTGCCAGCAGTTACTCGTTTTCCGGGACTAGCGGGAGGATTACAGATACGCAGTATTTT. It is translated as CASSYSFSGTSGRITDTQYF.

This clonotype was observed a few times. The genes are TRBV3-1 and TRBJ1-5; D call uncertain. The CDR3 sequence is 12 residues long. Germline values: CDR1 LGHDT, CDR2 YNNKEL (reference sequence). Trimming stripped 1 base from V and 6 bases from J, with 4 bases between. The CDR3 DNA sequence: TGTGCCAGCAGCCAAGGGGGTCAGCCCCAGCATTTT. Its protein is CASSQGGQPQHF.

The CDR3 DNA sequence: TGTGCCAGCATAGTGGGAGGGGCGACGGATGAGCAGTTCTTC. It is translated as CASIVGGATDEQFF. The chain employs TRBV28 and TRBJ2-1; 7 positions agree with TRBD2. CDR1 and CDR2 from the germline V gene are MDHEN and SYDVKM. The V segment lost 7 bases and the J segment 8 bases; nucleotides outside the gene matches: 11. The CDR3 has 14 amino acids.

This clonotype is a singleton in its sample. The V call is TRBV12-3 or TRBV12-4, the J call TRBJ1-5; D call uncertain. The CDR3 is 13 amino acids. Trimming pared 3 bases from V and 4 bases from J, leaving 7 bases between. This chain's CDR3 is CASSLTDNQPQHF. The CDR3 DNA follows: TGTGCCAGCAGTTTGACTGATAATCAGCCCCAGCATTTT.

J is TRBJ1-6 and V is TRBV6-5, with TRBD1 as a possible D gene (5 bases). Germline V CDR1 and CDR2: MNHEY, SVGAGI. The CDR3 runs 18 residues. The V end lost 0 bases, the J end lost 0 bases, and 12 bases lay between the germline ends. The CDR3 spells CASSYSWGTSSYNSPLHF. As DNA, the CDR3 is TGTGCCAGCAGTTACTCTTGGGGGACGAGCTCCTATAATTCACCCCTCCACTTT.